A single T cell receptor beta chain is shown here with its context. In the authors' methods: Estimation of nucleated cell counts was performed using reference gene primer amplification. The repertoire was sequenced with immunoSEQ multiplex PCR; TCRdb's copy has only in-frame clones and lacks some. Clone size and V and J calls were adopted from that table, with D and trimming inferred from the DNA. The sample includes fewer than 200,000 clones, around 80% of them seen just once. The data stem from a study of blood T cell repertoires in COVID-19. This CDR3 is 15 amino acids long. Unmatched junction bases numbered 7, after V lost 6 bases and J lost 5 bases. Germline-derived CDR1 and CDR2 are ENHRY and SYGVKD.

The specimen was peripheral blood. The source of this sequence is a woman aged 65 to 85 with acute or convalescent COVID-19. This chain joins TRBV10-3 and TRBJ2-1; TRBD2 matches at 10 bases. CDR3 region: CAIRISGGRHNEQFF. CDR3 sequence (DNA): TGTGCCATCAGAATTAGCGGGGGGCGTCACAATGAGCAGTTCTTC.